The 27 T cell receptor beta chains below were found in one sample sequenced in a study of blood T cell repertoires in COVID-19 (dated by TCRdb to about 2020). Library construction relied on the immunoSEQ multiplex PCR assay. TCRdb took over this immuneACCESS table, retaining in-frame rearrangements with V and J assigned. Such tables are incomplete; in checked studies, under half of the missing clones stem from an unresolved V gene, and the remainder is unexplained. The table for this sample lists 120,000 or so clones; 65% to 90% of them were counted only once. 5% to 8% of the sample lies in the top ten. The source material was peripheral blood. The receptors were sampled from a man older than 75 with active or convalescent COVID-19.

This rearrangement joins TRBV7-9 to TRBJ1-6; possible D gene TRBD1, 5 bases. Germline lookup yields CDR1 SEHNR and CDR2 FQNEAQ (reference sequence). CDR3 length: 14 residues. With 3 bases removed from V and 11 bases from J, the gap between germline ends came to 14 bases. The CDR3 DNA reads TGTGCCAGCAGCTTCGGGGGGGTATTTGCACCCCTCCACTTT. Translating gives CASSFGGVFAPLHF.

The chain joins TRBV29-1 to TRBJ2-3; possible D gene TRBD1, 6 bases. CDR3 length: 15 residues. Germline CDR1 and CDR2: SQVTM and ANQGSEA. The ends were cut back, 6 bases at V and 1 base at J, with 17 bases in the middle. DNA for the CDR3: TGCAGCGTCAGGGGAACCTTAGTTGGCACAGATACGCAGTATTTT. This encodes CSVRGTLVGTDTQYF.

The CDR3 reads CATSDPGQSVNEQFF. The CDR3 nucleotides read TGTGCCACCAGTGACCCGGGACAGTCTGTGAATGAGCAGTTCTTC. The V and J genes are TRBV24-1 and TRBJ2-1, with 7 positions matching TRBD1. The V gene's germline CDR1 is KGHDR and CDR2 SFDVKD. V was pared by 4 bases and J by 7 bases, with 9 bases of the junction left unmatched. The CDR3 extends over 15 amino acids.

The chain has TRBV7-2 and TRBJ1-4; TRBD1 aligns across 9 bases. The germline CDR1 and CDR2 sequences are SGHTA and FQGNSA. The CDR3 consists of 16 residues. The V gene end was trimmed by 5 bases and the J gene end by 7 bases; junction bases not matched to a gene: 11. In DNA, the CDR3 is TGTGCCAGCAGCCAAGGTGGCGGGACAGGGTCTGAAAAACTGTTTTTT. This sequence encodes CASSQGGGTGSEKLFF.

The V call is TRBV27, the J call TRBJ2-2; D uncertain. The CDR3 has 17 amino acids. Germline V gives CDR1 MNHEY, CDR2 SMNVEV (reference sequence). Trimming removed 4 bases from V and 4 bases from J, with 19 bases in between. CDR3 nucleotide sequence: TGTGCCAGCAGTTCCCCCGCCCCGACAAGCACCACCGGGGAGCTGTTTTTT. It specifies CASSSPAPTSTTGELFF.

The CDR3 region has the DNA TGTGCCAGCAGCCTCGGCGGGGCGGACCAAGAGACCCAGTACTTC. Its protein is CASSLGGADQETQYF. V gene TRBV7-3 combines with J gene TRBJ2-5, with D possibly matching TRBD2 (6 bases). This CDR3 has 15 amino acids. The germline V and J ends were trimmed by 5 bases and 0 bases, with 13 bases remaining between them. Germline V lookup: CDR1 SGHTA, CDR2 FQGTGA. The variable domain in full, completed from reference TRBV7-3 and TRBJ2-5, reads GAGVSQTPSNKVTEKGKYVELRCDPISGHTALYWYRQSLGQGPEFLIYFQGTGAADDSGLPNDRFFAVRPEGSVSTLKIQRTERGDSAVYLCASSLGGADQETQYFGPGTRLLVL.

Worth noting for this clone: At one end the junction does not follow the germline gene, possibly because of a read error. The gene calls are TRBV3-1 (or the pseudogene TRBV3-2) and TRBJ2-7; 14 bases are shared with TRBD2. CDR1 LGHDT and CDR2 YNNKEL come from the germline V gene (reference sequence). The CDR3 is 18 amino acids. The CDR3 spells CASSRGRLAGGTKVDWDF. The CDR3 DNA sequence: TGTGCCAGCAGCCGAGGGCGACTAGCGGGAGGGACAAAGGTAGATTGGGACTTC.

The chain is built from TRBV7-9 and TRBJ1-4; 7 bases are a match to TRBD1. The CDR3 is 14 residues long. The V gene end was trimmed by 1 base and the J gene end by 8 bases; junction bases not matched to a gene: 4. Germline values: CDR1 SEHNR, CDR2 FQNEAQ (reference sequence). Here the CDR3 reads CASSLDRGGEKLFF. DNA for the CDR3: TGTGCCAGCAGCTTAGACAGGGGCGGCGAAAAACTGTTTTTT.

This chain connects TRBV7-2 to TRBJ1-2, with D possibly being TRBD1 (6 bases). Germline assignment: CDR1 SGHTA and CDR2 FQGNSA. Trimming shortened V by 1 base and J by 4 bases, and 16 bases separated the two germline ends. The length of the CDR3 is 16 residues. DNA for the CDR3: TGTGCCAGCAGCTTAGGACAGGAGAGAAGGGGCTATGGCTACACCTTC. Translating gives CASSLGQERRGYGYTF.

The chain recombines TRBV14 with TRBJ2-7; 11 bases match TRBD1. Germline CDR1 and CDR2: SGHDN and FVKESK. The CDR3 sequence is 16 residues long. The trim removed 1 base at V and 6 bases at J, leaving 8 bases unmatched. The CDR3 is CASSQVAGTGGSEQYF. CDR3 nucleotide sequence: TGTGCCAGCAGCCAAGTAGCAGGGACAGGGGGGAGCGAGCAGTACTTC.

The CDR3 DNA reads TGTGCCAGCAGCGTGCAGGGGGGAAGCAATCAGCCCCAGCATTTT. Translation gives CASSVQGGSNQPQHF. The chain has TRBV9 and TRBJ1-5; 7 nucleotides line up with TRBD1. The junction had 3 bases not matched to a gene; V was cut back by 2 bases and J by 1 base. Germline CDR1 and CDR2: SGDLS and YYNGEE. This CDR3 contains 15 residues.

The chain links TRBV4-2 to TRBJ2-1; D is perhaps TRBD2 (6 bases). The germline V and J ends were trimmed by 0 bases and 2 bases, with 8 bases remaining between them. The CDR3 is made up of 15 amino acids. From germline, CDR1 is LGHNA and CDR2 YNFKEQ. The CDR3 sequence is CASSQETSPYNEQFF. The CDR3 nucleotides are TGTGCCAGCAGCCAAGAAACTAGCCCCTACAATGAGCAGTTCTTC.

The rearrangement links TRBV4-1 to TRBJ2-1; possibly TRBD1 for D (5 bases). Germline V lookup: CDR1 MGHRA, CDR2 YSYEKL. The length of the CDR3 is 16 residues. The V end lost 6 bases, the J end lost 0 bases, and 15 bases lay between the germline ends. CDR3 bases: TGCGCCAGCAGACCCCTGACAGAAAGCTCCTACAATGAGCAGTTCTTC. It is translated as CASRPLTESSYNEQFF.

V usage is TRBV2 and J usage is TRBJ2-2, with 8 bases fitting TRBD1. CDR3 length equals 15 residues. CDR1 and CDR2 from the germline V gene are SNHLY and FYNNEI. V shed 4 bases and J 3 bases; nucleotides not matched to a gene: 4. CDR3 sequence (DNA): TGTGCCAGCAGTGGCCAGGGGGCGCACACCGGGGAGCTGTTTTTT. Residues: CASSGQGAHTGELFF.

The V gene is TRBV7-2, the J gene TRBJ2-1; 7 nucleotides agree with TRBD2. Germline V gene sequence: CDR1 SGHTA, CDR2 FQGNSA. The CDR3 runs to 16 residues. With 0 bases clipped from V and 4 bases from J, the junction kept 6 bases outside the gene matches. The CDR3 reads CASSLALFGGYNEQFF. The DNA of the CDR3 is TGTGCCAGCAGCTTAGCGCTCTTCGGGGGGTACAATGAGCAGTTCTTC.

This chain's CDR3 is CASSFLTGELFF. DNA of the CDR3: TGTGCCAGCAGCTTCCTCACCGGGGAGCTGTTTTTT. The chain recombines TRBV7-6 with TRBJ2-2; D unclear. Germline V gene sequence: CDR1 SGHVS, CDR2 FNYEAQ. The length of the CDR3 is 12 residues. V lost 3 bases to trimming and J lost 4 bases, with 3 bases between them.

The V gene is TRBV20-1, the J gene TRBJ2-5; 14 nucleotides match TRBD2. Germline lookup yields CDR1 DFQATT and CDR2 SNEGSKA (reference sequence). Trimming cost V 3 bases and J 5 bases; bases outside gene matches: 5. The CDR3 length is 15 residues. This chain's CDR3 is CSASSGTSGSETQYF. The CDR3 DNA reads TGCAGTGCTAGTTCCGGGACTAGCGGGAGTGAGACCCAGTACTTC.

The rearrangement uses TRBV5-4 and TRBJ2-7; 7 bases are a match to TRBD1. Germline loops: CDR1 SGHNT, CDR2 YYREEE (reference sequence). The V and J ends lost 4 bases and 5 bases, in that order; junction bases with no gene match: 9. The length of the CDR3 is 14 residues. The CDR3 DNA reads as TGTGCCAGCAGCCAAGACTCAACAGGGGACGAGCAGTACTTC. Translation: CASSQDSTGDEQYF.

This clone came up once. CDR3 protein: CASSLGLAGLTDTQYF. The CDR3 DNA sequence: TGTGCCAGCAGCTTGGGACTAGCGGGGCTCACAGATACGCAGTATTTT. The V call is TRBV9, the J call TRBJ2-3, with TRBD2 identical over 13 bases. V was clipped by 4 bases and J by 2 bases; unmatched bases: 4. The CDR3 runs 16 residues. Germline CDR1 is SGDLS and CDR2 is YYNGEE.

This clone was picked up a small number of times. The chain joins TRBV27 to TRBJ2-5; D is ambiguous. The CDR3 sequence is 13 residues long. V lost 5 bases, J lost 3 bases, and 10 bases lay in between. Germline-derived CDR1 and CDR2 are MNHEY and SMNVEV (reference sequence). In nucleotides, the CDR3 is TGTGCCAGCAGTAAGAGATTTAAAGAGACCCAGTACTTC. Its protein is CASSKRFKETQYF.

The rearrangement joins TRBV4-1 to TRBJ1-2; D perhaps matches TRBD1 (6 bases). Germline CDR1 reads MGHRA; CDR2 reads YSYEKL. The V gene lost 1 base and the J gene lost 1 base, with 16 bases spanning the gap. This CDR3 is 17 amino acids long. In DNA, the CDR3 is TGCGCCAGCAGCCAAGGGGGGGGCAGGGGTTATAACTATGGCTACACCTTC. Encoded protein: CASSQGGGRGYNYGYTF.

The chain couples TRBV28 to TRBJ2-7; 9 bases are shared with TRBD1. From germline, CDR1 is MDHEN and CDR2 SYDVKM. This CDR3 has 15 residues. J was trimmed by 1 base and V by 5 bases; bases with no gene match: 6. The CDR3, as DNA: TGTGCCAGCAGTCCAACAGGACAGGGGTCCTACGAGCAGTACTTC. It is translated as CASSPTGQGSYEQYF.

The CDR3, as DNA: TGTGCCAGCAGCGTCCACAATGTTCGGGGTGAGCAGTTCTTC. Translated: CASSVHNVRGEQFF. V is TRBV9 and J is TRBJ2-1, with D tentatively TRBD2 (5 bases). Germline V gene data show CDR1 as SGDLS and CDR2 as YYNGEE. V dropped 2 bases and J dropped 9 bases, with 15 bases sitting between them. The CDR3 length is 14 residues.

The rearrangement joins TRBV7-9 to TRBJ1-5, with D perhaps TRBD1 (6 bases). V dropped 4 bases and J dropped 4 bases, with 14 bases sitting between them. Germline V CDR1 and CDR2: SEHNR, FQNEAQ (reference sequence). CDR3 length: 15 residues. The DNA of the CDR3 is TGTGCCAGCAGCTCCCAGGGGCCCTTGAATCAGCCCCAGCATTTT. Amino acid sequence: CASSSQGPLNQPQHF.

The gene calls are TRBV5-1 and TRBJ2-2; 10 bases fit TRBD1. V dropped 3 bases and J dropped 6; count of bases not matched to a gene: 5. The CDR3 contains 15 residues. Germline V CDR1 and CDR2: SGHRS, YFSETQ. The CDR3 sequence is CASSSGQGYAGELFF. The CDR3 DNA sequence: TGCGCCAGCAGCTCGGGACAGGGGTACGCCGGGGAGCTGTTTTTT.

This clone was observed once. The genes are TRBV6-2 or TRBV6-3 and TRBJ1-2; tentatively, D is TRBD1 (6 bases). The CDR3 is 13 residues long. Trimming cost V 6 bases and J 5 bases, with 13 bases left between them. Germline loops: CDR1 MNHEY, CDR2 SVGEGT. Written as DNA, the CDR3 is TGTGCCAGCAGCTCGACAGGTTCATATGGCTACACCTTC. Protein product: CASSSTGSYGYTF.

The V call is TRBV6-5, the J call TRBJ1-2, with D uncertain. Germline V gives CDR1 MNHEY, CDR2 SVGAGI. CDR3 length: 13 amino acids. Trimming stripped 2 bases from V and 1 base from J, with 5 bases between. The CDR3 coding sequence is TGTGCCAGCAGTTACAACAGTAACTATGGCTACACCTTC. Translated: CASSYNSNYGYTF.